A selection of T cell receptor beta chains follows, all from one sample in a study of cytomegalovirus exposure and HLA in healthy donors. Only in-frame clones appear in the TCRdb table, and some are missing; sequencing was by immunoSEQ multiplex PCR. The sample lists fewer than 200,000 clones; 85% were seen once. Specimen: PBMCs. Receptors originate from a man aged 18 to 30 in good health and CMV-seropositive. The CDR3 runs from the conserved cysteine through the conserved F or W. The D gene is left open where the match is weak. Clone sizes are given selectively: once, few, many, or a class where the clone is expanded.

clone_size	d_call	v_call	j_call	cdr3_nt	cdr3_aa
NA	TRBD1	TRBV6-4	TRBJ2-2	TGTGCCAGCAGTGACTCCGACAGGGGGAACACCGGGGAGCTGTTTTTT	CASSDSDRGNTGELFF
NA	NA	TRBV30	TRBJ2-5	TGTGCCTCGGCCGGGGGAGAGACCCAGTACTTC	CASAGGETQYF
NA	NA	TRBV4-1	TRBJ1-1	TGCGCCAGCAGCCAAGGGAACGGGGGTACTGAAGCTTTCTTT	CASSQGNGGTEAFF
once	NA	TRBV6-1	TRBJ2-5	TGTGCCAGCAGGGACTCCTCCCTCCTGACCCAGTACTTC	CASRDSSLLTQYF
NA	TRBD1	TRBV6-6	TRBJ2-1	TGTGCCAGCAGTCTCATACAGGGGGCGGCTCAAGGTGAGCAGTTCTTC	CASSLIQGAAQGEQFF
NA	NA	TRBV5-6	TRBJ1-2	TGTGCCAGCAGTCCGGACAGTCTAGGCTACACCTTC	CASSPDSLGYTF
NA	NA	TRBV7-8	TRBJ1-4	TGTGCCAGCAGCTTAGGCGACAGAGCTAATGAAAAACTGTTTTTT	CASSLGDRANEKLFF
NA	TRBD2	TRBV11-2	TRBJ2-5	TGTGCCAGCAGCGACAGCGGGAGGATACAAGAGACCCAGTACTTC	CASSDSGRIQETQYF
once	NA	TRBV27	TRBJ1-1	TGTGCCAGCAGTTTAATTAACAGATTTAACACTGAAGCTTTCTTT	CASSLINRFNTEAFF
NA	TRBD1	TRBV11-2	TRBJ2-7	TGTGCCAGCAGTCTGAGGACAGGGAAAAGCTACGAGCAGTACTTC	CASSLRTGKSYEQYF